This T cell receptor beta chain was found in a study of regulatory T cells in long-lasting Graves disease. Relying on iRepertoire HTBI primers and Arm-PCR of CDR3 regions, the team built TCR beta libraries. TCRdb independently ran MiXCR on the multiplex PCR reads; one entry per CDR3 protein. This table holds about 560,000 distinct CDR3 sequences, roughly 15% found once. Deletions cut 0 bases from V and 2 bases from J, with 11 bases between. The germline gives CDR1 SGDLS, CDR2 YYNGEE. This CDR3 spans 15 amino acids. Documented time point: newly diagnosed GD, antithyroid drugs for less than 3 months. Making the TCR library involved RNA that had been extracted from PBMCs. This sample also belongs to another study, concerning T cells in Graves' hyperthyroidism and ophthalmopathy. That source notes: HTBI primers were the set used in a first-round RT-PCR of the TCR CDR3.

The specimen comprised peripheral blood mononuclear cells (PBMCs), sampled at new diagnosis, from a patient treated with antithyroid drugs. The receptor's source is a man younger than 35 with Graves disease. This chain links TRBV9 with TRBJ2-5; D may be TRBD2 (6 bases). The CDR3 region is CASSVDRSGQETQYF. In DNA, the CDR3 is TGTGCCAGCAGCGTAGACCGGAGCGGGCAAGAGACCCAGTACTTC.